This TCR delta chain appears in the sequencing data of a study of γδ T cells in repeated Plasmodium falciparum infection. Study in general: Malaria-naive adults were infected with P. falciparum NF54 four times over roughly 640 days. Each infection was followed by sampling at 21 days, plus baseline and some pre-infection draws. Findings and caveats of the study: Vgamma9/Vdelta2+ repertoires stayed stably polyclonal over time and infection.

TCRdb used CATT to re-call clones from the multiplex PCR reads. The sample has tens of thousands of delta-chain clones; more than 0.85% are singletons. This clone has a handful of counts. What it binds is unknown. With a far larger clone one base away, a read error is the likely cause. Other DNA sequences in this specimen translate into the identical CDR3. Vgamma9/Vdelta2+ and Vdelta2-negative gammadelta T cells were flow-sorted from PBMC for bulk sequencing. Germline V CDR1 and CDR2: TSWWSYY, QGS. The CDR3 is 17 amino acids. This TCR derives from a pool of human donors (malaria-infected and uninfected, not separated). V usage is TRDV1 and J usage is TRDJ1; D possibly corresponds to TRDD3 (5 bases). Sample: gamma-delta T cells from blood. The CDR3 DNA reads TGTGCTCTCGGGGAAAGGAAGGGCGAGCCCAGGACCGATAAACTCATCTTT. Protein: CALGERKGEPRTDKLIF.